The present T cell receptor beta chain was sequenced within a study of shared clonotypes between healthy human individuals (dated by TCRdb to 2018 to 2020). Regarding the research as a whole: The cohort included a few men and a couple of women between 18 and 49 years of age. Leukapheresis yielded between about 0.85 and 9.5 billion PBMCs per donor. To increase sequencing depth and limit assay-specific biases, TCR repertoire library preparation and sequencing were carried out by different laboratories using diverse techniques. For each donor, CD4 naive and CD4 memory were each given three plates, CD8 naive was given two plates, and CD8 memory was given one plate. Blood TCR repertoires of about 5 healthy adults were deeply sequenced to estimate repertoire size and the extent of clonotype sharing between individuals.

The donors were healthy, HIV-negative adults who had no recently reported acute infections or vaccinations. All donors were Caucasian adults living in Nashville, Tennessee, USA. CD4+ T cells were enriched by magnetic negative selection, after which naive cells were positively selected on CD45RA and the negative fraction was taken as the memory subset. After blood collection by leukapheresis, PBMCs were isolated using Ficoll-Histopaque density gradient centrifugation and then cryopreserved in the vapor phase of liquid nitrogen. Analytical flow cytometry was used to check the purity and quantity of every magnetically sorted T cell population. Genomic DNA was isolated from every sorted fraction and measured by UV absorbance on a Nanodrop 2000c. Overall study outcomes, separate from this receptor: Sampling was restricted to blood, and TCR repertoires in tissue are likely to differ from TCR repertoires in blood. Higher generation probabilities were observed for clonotypes shared by all four sorted-subset donors than for non-shared clonotypes. Across four donors, about 5% of naive CD4, 3% to 4% of naive CD8, around 2.5% of memory CD4, and 0.3% to 0.45% of memory CD8 clonotypes were shared. Even with the large sequencing depth, rarefaction of the sorted-subset datasets indicated that sequencing was incomplete. The genetic and exposure-history diversity represented was limited by the small number of donors. Naive subsets generally had larger estimated clonotype richness than memory subsets. Pairwise subsampling led to the expectation that sequencing depth would affect the degree of clonotype sharing among donors.

TCR CDR3 regions were amplified from genomic DNA by multiplex PCR using the deep immunoSEQ assay. For each cell subset, the extracted genomic DNA was distributed evenly across all wells of several immunoSEQ 96-well plates, and each plate served as one replicate. Each replicate PCR for sorted subsets received roughly 0.2 ug genomic DNA, equal to about 29,000 T cell genomes. Purified libraries were measured with a Qubit 3.0 fluorometer, size-checked on a Bioanalyzer 2100, and measured again with the KAPA Library Quantification kit. Each immunoSEQ 96-well plate was sequenced on its own single-read 150-cycle Illumina NextSeq 550 flow cell. The published analysis was carried out like this. Because the immunoSEQ output included only junctional sequences and no quality scores, the filtering could not be the same as the filtering used for full-length reads. To assign V/J genes and CDR3, sequences were annotated using PyIR, a Python wrapper for IgBLAST v1.9, with IMGT germline references. Reads with weak V/J assignments (E-value above 1e-6), missing CDR3, stop codons, out-of-frame junctions, or ambiguous translated residues were removed. V3J clonotypes were defined as sequences sharing the same inferred V gene, J gene, and CDR3 amino acid sequence. The percentage overlap between two repertoires was calculated by dividing the number of shared unique clonotypes by the size of the smaller repertoire. Three approaches were used to assess repertoire richness: RTK rarefaction, the Chao1 estimator, and Recon v2.1 estimates of unobserved clonotypes. OLGA was used to compute generation probabilities for all TCRbeta clonotypes that the gDNA method yielded from a few donors. TCRdb's version of the immuneACCESS table is confined to in-frame rearrangements and falls short of the full clone set. An unresolved V gene accounts for under half of the shortfall where checked; the remainder is of unknown origin. V, J and clone size reflect that table, while D and trimming were determined from the DNA. In all, the sample holds under 1,100,000 clones, and about 77% of those were seen once. The ten top clones hold over 1.3% of the sample.

About this clone: The clone's antigen remains unknown. Within one base of it there is no much larger clone, and no base qualities were kept.

The specimen sequenced was memory CD4+ T cells sorted from blood. The intended sense of this specimen's cell subset or site label: CD45RA-negative fraction. This TCR derives from a man younger than 35 in good health.

The CDR3 protein: CASREVSSGNTIYF. At the DNA level, the sequence is TGTGCCAGCAGGGAGGTCAGCTCTGGAAACACCATATATTTT. This sequence uses TRBV2 and TRBJ1-3; the D gene is not confidently resolved. CDR1 and CDR2 are drawn from the germline V gene: SNHLY, FYNNEI. A distance of 9 bases separates the germline ends of V and J, which lose 6 bases and 0 bases respectively. Taken from cysteine to phenylalanine, the CDR3 has 14 residues. Of the read, only the CDR3 DNA is kept; its 42 bases are in frame from base 1.